One and the same sample provided the 11 T cell receptor beta chains below, sequenced in a study of beta chain features in type 1 diabetes. Regarding the study as a whole: All four CD4+ subsets of Type 1 diabetes patients contained TCRB CDR3s that were moderately but significantly shorter.

Their cognate antigens are unknown. The whole isolated RNA underwent reverse transcription, so sequencing captured expressed TCRB transcripts. Only in-frame clones appear in the TCRdb table, and some are missing; sequencing was by immunoSEQ multiplex PCR. Of approximately 240,000 clones listed, 16% are singletons. The sequenced sample consisted of naive CD4+ T cells from blood. The source of these receptors is a man aged 25 to 40 with type 1 diabetes.

CDR3 nucleotides: TGCAGCGTTGCCAGGGGCTCTGGGGAAAAACTGTTTTTT. This translates into CSVARGSGEKLFF. The chain recombines TRBV29-1 with TRBJ1-4; D is possibly TRBD1 (6 bases). CDR3 length equals 13 residues. V gave up 4 bases and J gave up 8 bases, with 14 bases separating them. The V gene's germline CDR1 is SQVTM and CDR2 ANQGSEA.

The CDR3 DNA is TGTGCCAGCAGCTTTCGGGAGCAGTTCTTC. Translated, it gives CASSFREQFF. The V call is TRBV13, the J call TRBJ2-1; D gene uncertain. V lost 3 bases and J lost 10, with 4 bases in between. The CDR3 totals 10 residues. Germline CDR1 PRHDT, CDR2 FYEKMQ (reference sequence).

V is TRBV29-1 and J is TRBJ2-3, with TRBD1 matching 7 bases. This CDR3 is 13 amino acids long. Trimming removed 6 bases from V and 2 bases from J; junction bases left unmatched: 5. Germline CDR1 reads SQVTM; CDR2 reads ANQGSEA. In DNA form, the CDR3 reads TGCAGCGTAGGACAGGAGAACACAGATACGCAGTATTTT. Amino acid sequence: CSVGQENTDTQYF.

There are a few counts of this clone. This chain joins TRBV7-2 and TRBJ2-5, with D unclear. The V gene's germline CDR1 is SGHTA and CDR2 FQGNSA. Trimming shortened V by 7 bases and J by 4 bases, and 19 bases separated the two germline ends. CDR3 length: 15 amino acids. CDR3 in DNA: TGTGCCAGCACCACGGTTGTAGGCTCGAGAGAGACCCAGTACTTC. Protein sequence: CASTTVVGSRETQYF.

The chain joins TRBV28 to TRBJ2-2; 7 positions agree with TRBD2. Germline V CDR1 and CDR2: MDHEN, SYDVKM. V shed 5 bases, J shed 4 bases, and the junction held 7 bases outside the gene matches. The CDR3 is made up of 15 amino acids. The CDR3 nucleotides read TGTGCCAGCAGTACCGGGGGGATGACCACCGGGGAGCTGTTTTTT. Amino acid sequence: CASSTGGMTTGELFF.

The CDR3 is CASSPSGQGVQYF. CDR3 bases: TGTGCCAGCAGCCCGTCGGGACAGGGAGTACAGTACTTC. The J gene is TRBJ2-7, the V gene TRBV7-9; 9 bases map to TRBD1. V dropped 5 bases and J dropped 10; count of bases not matched to a gene: 9. The CDR3 has 13 residues. Germline values: CDR1 SEHNR, CDR2 FQNEAQ (reference sequence).

This clone has more than one count but fewer than ten. The rearrangement links TRBV18 to TRBJ2-7; perhaps TRBD2 as D (5 bases). Trimming left V 2 bases short and J 1 base short, with 12 bases between. The CDR3 length is 15 residues. Per germline, CDR1 KGHSH and CDR2 LQKENI. Here the CDR3 reads CASSPSGSTSYEQYF. DNA of the CDR3: TGTGCCAGCTCACCATCGGGGTCTACTTCCTACGAGCAGTACTTC.

V is TRBV28 and J is TRBJ2-5; possibly TRBD1 for D (6 bases). Germline V gene sequence: CDR1 MDHEN, CDR2 SYDVKM. CDR3 length equals 14 residues. Trimming shortened V by 4 bases and J by 2 bases, and 11 bases separated the two germline ends. The CDR3 sequence is CASSSQGWQETQYF. CDR3 bases: TGTGCCAGCAGTTCCCAGGGGTGGCAAGAGACCCAGTACTTC.

The V gene is TRBV28, the J gene TRBJ2-3; 7 nucleotides align to TRBD2. This CDR3 has 12 residues. V was pared by 6 bases and J by 7 bases, with 4 bases of the junction left unmatched. The germline V gene has CDR1 MDHEN and CDR2 SYDVKM. The CDR3 coding sequence is TGTGCCAGCAGGCAGGGAGGGAATACGCAGTATTTT. Translated, it gives CASRQGGNTQYF. The full variable domain, its missing parts supplied by reference TRBV28 and TRBJ2-3, is DVKVTQSSRYLVKRTGEKVFLECVQDMDHENMFWYRQDPGLGLRLIYFSYDVKMKEKGDIPEGYSVSREKKERFSLILESASTNQTSMYLCASRQGGNTQYFGPGTRLTVL.

This clone was detected a few times. This sequence joins TRBV29-1 and TRBJ2-1; tentatively, D is TRBD2 (5 bases). CDR1 is SQVTM, CDR2 ANQGSEA, per germline. The CDR3 runs to 15 residues. Trimming pared 3 bases from V and 6 bases from J, leaving 18 bases between. CDR3 DNA: TGCAGCGTTGAGGGTATCGGACTCGTCTTCAATGAGCAGTTCTTC. The encoded protein is CSVEGIGLVFNEQFF.

The rearrangement links TRBV28 to TRBJ2-7; no clear D. Germline CDR1 MDHEN, CDR2 SYDVKM. The germline V and J ends were trimmed by 4 bases and 3 bases, with 10 bases remaining between them. The CDR3 sequence is 13 residues long. The CDR3 coding sequence is TGTGCCAGCAGTTCCGGGCCCCTCTACGAGCAGTACTTC. Protein sequence: CASSSGPLYEQYF.